The rows below give T cell receptor beta chains drawn from one sample of a study of cytomegalovirus exposure and HLA in healthy donors. Clones were sequenced by immunoSEQ multiplex PCR, and TCRdb holds only the in-frame ones, with some missing. Reported are around 130,000 clones; the ten largest clones contain 2%. Specimen: PBMCs. The receptor source for this set is a woman aged 60 to 75 in good health and CMV-seronegative. The CDR3 runs from the conserved cysteine through the conserved F or W. D genes are given only for firm matches.

>NA|TRBJ1-2|TRBV7-9
CAGSLYDSPSGYTF
TGTGCCGGCAGCTTATACGACTCACCGAGTGGCTACACCTTC
>TRBD1|TRBJ2-6|TRBV7-8
CASSARDRGPLSSGANVLTF
TGTGCCAGCAGCGCCCGGGACAGGGGTCCCCTCAGCTCTGGGGCCAACGTCCTGACTTTC
>TRBD2|TRBJ2-7|TRBV5-1
CASSLGGLAGDYEQYF
TGCGCCAGCAGCTTGGGGGGGCTAGCGGGGGACTACGAGCAGTACTTC
>TRBD1|TRBJ2-2|TRBV2
CASRGDRGLLAGELFF
TGTGCCAGCAGAGGGGACAGGGGCCTTCTAGCCGGGGAGCTGTTTTTT
>NA|TRBJ1-1|TRBV7-6
CASSPGGLNTEAFF
TGTGCCAGCAGCCCTGGGGGCTTGAACACTGAAGCTTTCTTT
>NA|TRBJ1-1|TRBV5-1
CASSPSGNTEAFF
TGCGCCAGCAGCCCATCAGGGAACACTGAAGCTTTCTTT
>NA|TRBJ1-6|TRBV7-8
CASSAEGLRVNSPLHF
TGTGCCAGCAGCGCGGAGGGTCTGAGGGTGAATTCACCCCTCCACTTT
>TRBD1|TRBJ1-2|TRBV27
CASRPRQGNYGYTF
TGTGCCAGCAGACCAAGACAGGGGAACTATGGCTACACCTTC
>TRBD1|TRBJ2-2|TRBV25-1
CASSGPVGTGTGELFF
TGTGCCAGCAGTGGTCCCGTCGGGACAGGCACCGGGGAGCTGTTTTTT
>NA|TRBJ1-1|TRBV4-2
CASSSSRTGTSEAFF
TGTGCCAGCAGTTCCTCCCGGACGGGAACTTCTGAAGCTTTCTTT
>NA|TRBJ2-2|TRBV4-2
CASSPRGTNTGELFF
TGTGCCAGCAGCCCTAGGGGAACGAACACCGGGGAGCTGTTTTTT
>NA|TRBJ1-1|TRBV28
CASSFLNTEAFF
TGTGCCAGCAGTTTTCTCAACACTGAAGCTTTCTTT
>NA|TRBJ1-3|TRBV6-5
CASSSGGSGNTIYF
TGTGCCAGCAGTTCCGGGGGCTCTGGAAACACCATATATTTT
>NA|TRBJ2-7|TRBV6-6
CATHQSYEQYF
TGTGCCACCCATCAATCCTACGAGCAGTACTTC
>TRBD1|TRBJ1-1|TRBV2
CASSEQGAQATEAFF
TGTGCCAGCAGTGAACAGGGGGCGCAAGCCACTGAAGCTTTCTTT
>TRBD2|TRBJ2-2|TRBV5-4
CASSLVTSGNTGELFF
TGTGCCAGCAGCTTGGTTACTAGCGGTAACACCGGGGAGCTGTTTTTT
>TRBD1|TRBJ1-2|TRBV4-2
CASSQDRQGNYGYTF
TGTGCCAGCAGCCAAGACCGACAGGGCAACTATGGCTACACCTTC
>NA|TRBJ2-2|TRBV27
CASSLSTGTGELFF
TGTGCCAGCAGTTTATCCACGGGAACCGGGGAGCTGTTTTTT
>TRBD1|TRBJ1-2|TRBV2
CASRATGTDYGYTF
TGTGCCAGCAGGGCGACCGGGACAGACTATGGCTACACCTTC
>TRBD1|TRBJ2-7|TRBV2
CAGNRDRDNEQYF
TGTGCCGGAAACCGGGACAGGGACAACGAGCAGTACTTC
>NA|TRBJ1-4|TRBV18
CASSADRDNEKLFF
TGTGCCAGCTCCGCCGACAGAGATAATGAAAAACTGTTTTTT
>NA|TRBJ1-5|TRBV6-1
CASSQEDRRQPQHF
TGTGCCAGCAGCCAAGAAGACAGACGTCAGCCCCAGCATTTT
>NA|TRBJ1-6|TRBV21-1
CASSFAGTGGCRNSPLHF
TGTGCCAGCAGCTTCGCCGGGACAGGAGGATGTCGGAATTCACCCCTCCACTTT
>TRBD1|TRBJ1-6|TRBV18
CASSPTGTGVNSPLHF
TGTGCCAGCTCACCAACCGGGACAGGGGTTAATTCACCCCTCCACTTT
>NA|TRBJ2-3|TRBV5-1
CASSPGTHVGDTQYF
TGCGCCAGCAGCCCTGGGACTCACGTTGGGGATACGCAGTATTTT
>TRBD1|TRBJ1-1|TRBV30
CAWTTGEDRVVNTEAFF
TGTGCCTGGACCACAGGGGAGGACAGGGTCGTGAACACTGAAGCTTTCTTT
>TRBD1|TRBJ1-1|TRBV29-1
CSVQGQGATEAFF
TGCAGCGTTCAGGGGCAGGGGGCCACTGAAGCTTTCTTT
>NA|TRBJ2-7|TRBV10-3
CAISEQGSSYEQYF
TGTGCCATCAGTGAGCAGGGTTCCTCCTACGAGCAGTACTTC
>NA|TRBJ1-1|TRBV2
CASSQAQGPNTEAFF
TGTGCCAGCAGCCAAGCGCAGGGCCCAAACACTGAAGCTTTCTTT
>NA|TRBJ1-1|TRBV5-1
CASSEDGGENTEAFF
TGCGCCAGCAGCGAGGATGGGGGGGAGAACACTGAAGCTTTCTTT
>TRBD1|TRBJ1-2|TRBV19
CASTLRTGYGYTF
TGTGCCAGTACCCTCCGGACAGGGTATGGCTACACCTTC
>NA|TRBJ2-6|TRBV5-1
CASSLRGTGANVLTF
TGCGCCAGCAGCTTGAGGGGTACTGGGGCCAACGTCCTGACTTTC